These T cell receptor beta chains were read from a single sample in a study of T cells in Graves' hyperthyroidism and ophthalmopathy. TCRdb reanalysed the multiplex PCR reads using MiXCR and keeps one entry per CDR3 protein. The data hold 530,000 or so distinct CDR3 sequences, with over 15% observed a single time. The sequenced sample was blood. Every receptor here comes from a woman aged 18-29 years with Graves' ophthalmopathy. The CDR3 runs from the conserved cysteine through the conserved F or W. The order of the fields is V gene, clone size, D gene, J gene, CDR3 protein, CDR3 DNA. A D gene is named only where the DNA matches it firmly. Clone size appears in some rows only: once, few, many, or a class for an expanded clone.

v_gene: TRBV29-1
abundance: many
d_gene: .
j_gene: TRBJ1-1
CDR3aa: CSVEDWGNTEAFF
CDR3nt: TGCAGCGTTGAAGACTGGGGTAACACTGAAGCTTTCTTT

v_gene: TRBV9
abundance: .
d_gene: TRBD2
j_gene: TRBJ2-5
CDR3aa: CASSVCQRGGHETQYF
CDR3nt: TGTGCCAGCAGCGTGTGTCAGCGGGGGGGGCATGAGACCCAGTACTTC

v_gene: TRBV18
abundance: many
d_gene: TRBD2
j_gene: TRBJ2-1
CDR3aa: CASSRGLAGDNEQFF
CDR3nt: TGTGCCAGCTCACGGGGACTAGCGGGTGACAATGAGCAGTTCTTC

v_gene: TRBV6-1
abundance: few
d_gene: TRBD2
j_gene: TRBJ2-4
CDR3aa: CASTRGLAKNIQYF
CDR3nt: TGTGCCAGCACGCGGGGGTTAGCCAAAAACATTCAGTACTTC

v_gene: TRBV7-9
abundance: .
d_gene: TRBD2
j_gene: TRBJ2-1
CDR3aa: CASSSLGFSSGRAYEQFF
CDR3nt: TGTGCCAGCAGCTCGCTCGGCTTCTCTAGCGGGAGGGCCTATGAGCAGTTCTTC

v_gene: TRBV5-1
abundance: .
d_gene: TRBD1
j_gene: TRBJ1-6
CDR3aa: CASSLETGGRDSPLHF
CDR3nt: TGCGCCAGCAGCTTGGAGACAGGGGGCCGGGATTCACCCCTCCACTTT

v_gene: TRBV3-1
abundance: many
d_gene: .
j_gene: TRBJ1-5
CDR3aa: CASSQGFTDTLVTQHF
CDR3nt: TGTGCCAGCAGCCAAGGGTTTACAGATACTTTAGTGACCCAGCATTTT

v_gene: TRBV3-1
abundance: many
d_gene: .
j_gene: TRBJ1-2
CDR3aa: CASDVLNYGYTF
CDR3nt: TGTGCCAGCGACGTCCTTAACTATGGCTACACCTTC

v_gene: TRBV28
abundance: many
d_gene: .
j_gene: TRBJ1-1
CDR3aa: CASSLVYGNTEAFF
CDR3nt: TGTGCCAGCAGTTTAGTCTATGGAAACACTGAAGCTTTCTTT

v_gene: TRBV9
abundance: .
d_gene: .
j_gene: TRBJ1-4
CDR3aa: CASSRRATNEKLFF
CDR3nt: TGTGCCAGCAGCCGACGGGCGACTAATGAAAAACTGTTTTTT

v_gene: TRBV29-1
abundance: many
d_gene: TRBD2
j_gene: TRBJ2-1
CDR3aa: CSVVLADYNEQFF
CDR3nt: TGCAGCGTTGTGCTAGCGGACTACAATGAGCAGTTCTTC

v_gene: TRBV2
abundance: many
d_gene: TRBD2
j_gene: TRBJ2-3
CDR3aa: CAVGIGLARDTQYF
CDR3nt: TGTGCCGTAGGGATAGGACTAGCGAGAGATACGCAGTATTTT

v_gene: TRBV12-3/TRBV12-4
abundance: many
d_gene: TRBD2
j_gene: TRBJ2-3
CDR3aa: CASLLGGVDTQYF
CDR3nt: TGTGCCAGCCTCCTGGGAGGGGTAGATACGCAGTATTTT

v_gene: TRBV27
abundance: many
d_gene: TRBD2
j_gene: TRBJ2-7
CDR3aa: CASSFGGGLEYEQYF
CDR3nt: TGTGCCAGCAGTTTTGGGGGAGGGCTGGAGTACGAGCAGTACTTC

v_gene: TRBV5-1
abundance: many
d_gene: .
j_gene: TRBJ2-5
CDR3aa: CASSLVGAAQETQYF
CDR3nt: TGCGCCAGCAGCTTGGTAGGGGCTGCCCAAGAGACCCAGTACTTC

v_gene: TRBV20-1
abundance: many
d_gene: .
j_gene: TRBJ1-2
CDR3aa: CSAREPIRYTF
CDR3nt: TGCAGTGCTAGAGAACCGATCCGCTACACCTTC

v_gene: TRBV18
abundance: .
d_gene: .
j_gene: TRBJ1-5
CDR3aa: CASSPQVDQPQHF
CDR3nt: TGTGCCAGCTCACCACAGGTGGATCAGCCCCAGCATTTT

v_gene: TRBV20-1
abundance: .
d_gene: .
j_gene: TRBJ2-3
CDR3aa: CSARGGAGDTQYF
CDR3nt: TGCAGTGCTAGGGGGGGGGCCGGAGATACGCAGTATTTT

v_gene: TRBV5-4
abundance: many
d_gene: .
j_gene: TRBJ2-1
CDR3aa: CASSLVGPSYNEQFF
CDR3nt: TGTGCCAGCAGCTTGGTCGGGCCTTCCTACAATGAGCAGTTCTTC

v_gene: TRBV3-2
abundance: .
d_gene: .
j_gene: TRBJ2-5
CDR3aa: CASSQDHSGHGETQYF
CDR3nt: TGTGCCAGCAGCCAAGATCACTCAGGGCACGGGGAGACCCAGTACTTC

v_gene: TRBV29-1
abundance: many
d_gene: TRBD1
j_gene: TRBJ2-3
CDR3aa: CSARRGQADTQYF
CDR3nt: TGCAGCGCCCGAAGGGGGCAGGCAGATACGCAGTATTTT

v_gene: TRBV7-3
abundance: .
d_gene: TRBD1
j_gene: TRBJ2-4
CDR3aa: CASSPSDREIQYF
CDR3nt: TGTGCCAGCAGCCCATCGGACAGGGAGATTCAGTACTTC

v_gene: TRBV30
abundance: many
d_gene: TRBD2
j_gene: TRBJ2-7
CDR3aa: CAWSMTSGIFSYEQYF
CDR3nt: TGTGCCTGGAGTATGACTAGCGGGATCTTCTCCTACGAGCAGTACTTC

v_gene: TRBV6-5
abundance: few
d_gene: .
j_gene: TRBJ1-3
CDR3aa: CASSQRRGAPSSGNTIYF
CDR3nt: TGTGCCAGCAGCCAAAGACGGGGAGCTCCAAGCTCTGGAAACACCATATATTTT

v_gene: TRBV5-1
abundance: .
d_gene: .
j_gene: TRBJ2-3
CDR3aa: CASSFYGGGDTQYF
CDR3nt: TGTGCCAGCAGCTTCTATGGGGGAGGAGATACGCAGTATTTT

v_gene: TRBV11-3
abundance: many
d_gene: TRBD1
j_gene: TRBJ2-2
CDR3aa: CASSPRTGTGELFF
CDR3nt: TGTGCCAGCAGCCCTAGGACAGGGACCGGGGAGCTGTTTTTT

v_gene: TRBV30
abundance: many
d_gene: .
j_gene: TRBJ2-7
CDR3aa: CAWGQFYEQYF
CDR3nt: TGTGCCTGGGGCCAATTTTACGAGCAGTACTTC

v_gene: TRBV12-3/TRBV12-4
abundance: .
d_gene: .
j_gene: TRBJ2-7
CDR3aa: CASSRQGVYEQYF
CDR3nt: TGTGCCAGCTCCCGCCAGGGAGTCTACGAGCAGTACTTC

v_gene: TRBV7-9
abundance: many
d_gene: TRBD1
j_gene: TRBJ1-2
CDR3aa: CASSLERMRTGNYGYTF
CDR3nt: TGTGCCAGCAGCCTAGAGCGGATGCGGACAGGGAACTATGGCTACACCTTC

v_gene: TRBV28
abundance: few
d_gene: .
j_gene: TRBJ1-4
CDR3aa: CASSGDLNEKLFF
CDR3nt: TGTGCCAGCAGTGGGGACCTGAATGAAAAGCTGTTTTTT

v_gene: TRBV4-1
abundance: .
d_gene: TRBD2
j_gene: TRBJ2-5
CDR3aa: CASSQDWLAGGPQETQYF
CDR3nt: TGCGCCAGCAGCCAAGATTGGCTAGCGGGGGGGCCGCAAGAGACCCAGTACTTC

v_gene: TRBV6-5
abundance: many
d_gene: TRBD1
j_gene: TRBJ1-2
CDR3aa: CASSYRGHGYTF
CDR3nt: TGTGCCAGCAGTTATAGGGGGCATGGCTACACCTTC

v_gene: TRBV6-2/TRBV6-3
abundance: .
d_gene: .
j_gene: TRBJ1-2
CDR3aa: CASRSLQRGYTF
CDR3nt: TGTGCCAGCAGAAGCCTCCAAAGAGGCTACACCTTC

v_gene: TRBV29-1
abundance: .
d_gene: .
j_gene: TRBJ1-4
CDR3aa: CSVEDRAEREKLFF
CDR3nt: TGCAGCGTTGAAGATCGGGCGGAGCGTGAAAAACTGTTTTTT

v_gene: TRBV28
abundance: .
d_gene: .
j_gene: TRBJ1-2
CDR3aa: CARSPPTECYGYTF
CDR3nt: TGTGCCAGATCGCCCCCGACGGAATGCTATGGCTACACCTTC

v_gene: TRBV29-1
abundance: few
d_gene: TRBD2
j_gene: TRBJ2-1
CDR3aa: CSVAGLAALRSSYNEQFF
CDR3nt: TGCAGCGTAGCGGGACTAGCGGCCCTACGTAGCTCCTACAATGAGCAGTTCTTC

v_gene: TRBV28
abundance: .
d_gene: TRBD1
j_gene: TRBJ1-5
CDR3aa: CASSRDRWDREPQHF
CDR3nt: TGTGCCAGCAGTCGGGACAGGTGGGATCGGGAACCCCAGCATTTT

v_gene: TRBV29-1
abundance: .
d_gene: .
j_gene: TRBJ1-1
CDR3aa: CSVAGYLAMNTEAFF
CDR3nt: TGCAGCGTTGCTGGGTACCTAGCCATGAACACTGAAGCTTTCTTT

v_gene: TRBV5-1
abundance: .
d_gene: .
j_gene: TRBJ2-5
CDR3aa: CASSSYPLPDSQETQYF
CDR3nt: TGTGCCAGCAGCTCTTACCCCCTCCCCGACAGCCAAGAGACCCAGTACTTC

v_gene: TRBV20-1
abundance: .
d_gene: TRBD2
j_gene: TRBJ2-1
CDR3aa: CSAPLLAGLNNEQFF
CDR3nt: TGCAGTGCTCCCCTCCTAGCGGGTCTAAACAATGAGCAGTTCTTC

v_gene: TRBV12-3/TRBV12-4
abundance: .
d_gene: .
j_gene: TRBJ1-1
CDR3aa: CASSSARHAEAFF
CDR3nt: TGTGCCAGCAGTTCGGCCAGGCACGCTGAAGCTTTCTTT

v_gene: TRBV5-1
abundance: many
d_gene: .
j_gene: TRBJ1-1
CDR3aa: CASSGTGDVKTEAFF
CDR3nt: TGCGCCAGTTCCGGGACTGGTGATGTGAAGACTGAAGCTTTCTTT

v_gene: TRBV6-1
abundance: .
d_gene: TRBD1
j_gene: TRBJ1-1
CDR3aa: CASRKQGATSTEAFF
CDR3nt: TGTGCCAGCAGGAAACAGGGGGCTACGAGTACTGAAGCTTTCTTT

v_gene: TRBV12-3/TRBV12-4
abundance: .
d_gene: TRBD1
j_gene: TRBJ2-7
CDR3aa: CASSFTGTGPEQYF
CDR3nt: TGTGCCAGCAGTTTCACCGGGACAGGGCCCGAGCAGTACTTC

v_gene: TRBV5-1
abundance: few
d_gene: TRBD1
j_gene: TRBJ1-4
CDR3aa: CASSAPGQGTTNEKLFF
CDR3nt: TGCGCCAGCAGCGCACCGGGACAGGGGACCACTAATGAAAAACTGTTTTTT

v_gene: TRBV6-1
abundance: many
d_gene: TRBD1
j_gene: TRBJ2-7
CDR3aa: CASSKSGTGGSYEQYF
CDR3nt: TGTGCCAGCAGTAAATCCGGGACAGGGGGGTCCTACGAGCAGTACTTC

v_gene: TRBV20-1
abundance: many
d_gene: .
j_gene: TRBJ2-5
CDR3aa: CSARDHGVLQETQYF
CDR3nt: TGCAGTGCTAGAGATCATGGGGTACTCCAAGAGACCCAGTACTTC

v_gene: TRBV12-3/TRBV12-4
abundance: .
d_gene: .
j_gene: TRBJ2-7
CDR3aa: CASKGGHKDEQYF
CDR3nt: TGTGCCAGCAAGGGGGGGCACAAGGACGAGCAGTACTTC

v_gene: TRBV3-1
abundance: many
d_gene: .
j_gene: TRBJ1-1
CDR3aa: CASTGVEGEAFF
CDR3nt: TGTGCCAGCACGGGGGTGGAAGGTGAAGCTTTCTTT

v_gene: TRBV18
abundance: many
d_gene: .
j_gene: TRBJ1-6
CDR3aa: CASSLIRLDSPLHF
CDR3nt: TGTGCCAGCTCACTAATACGTCTAGACTCACCCCTCCACTTT

v_gene: TRBV2
abundance: many
d_gene: .
j_gene: TRBJ1-5
CDR3aa: CASSSGHTNQPQHF
CDR3nt: TGTGCCAGCAGTTCCGGACATACAAATCAGCCCCAGCATTTT

v_gene: TRBV19
abundance: few
d_gene: .
j_gene: TRBJ2-1
CDR3aa: CASSISSSTDNEQFF
CDR3nt: TGTGCCAGTAGTATCTCCAGCAGCACCGACAATGAGCAGTTCTTC

v_gene: TRBV13
abundance: many
d_gene: .
j_gene: TRBJ1-1
CDR3aa: CASSLGPGTAGEAFF
CDR3nt: TGTGCCAGCAGCTTAGGGCCCGGGACGGCCGGTGAAGCTTTCTTT

v_gene: TRBV20-1
abundance: .
d_gene: TRBD2
j_gene: TRBJ2-1
CDR3aa: CSASRREGHNEQFF
CDR3nt: TGCAGTGCTAGTCGGCGGGAGGGTCACAATGAGCAGTTCTTC